This T cell receptor (beta chain) originates from a study of post-analysis software for immune sequencing data. Study summary: Disease courses included relapsing-remitting, secondary progressive and progressive-relapsing multiple sclerosis. Study outcomes and limitations: Significantly decreased normalized Chao1 diversity was recorded for multiple sclerosis patients relative to controls. With F measure, samples from one preparation batch clustered together strongly.

The library was made from cDNA and included unique molecular identifiers. About 540,000 cDNA molecules were obtained from about 1 to 10 million T cells. TCRdb re-called the PCR reads with MiXCR, one entry per CDR3 protein. The sample yields around 770,000 distinct CDR3 sequences, around 46% seen once. This clonotype appeared once. What it recognizes is unknown. Sequencing was done on a sample of blood. The receptor was derived from a girl aged 5-17 years with multiple sclerosis.

CDR3 nucleotide sequence: TGCAGTGCTAGAACTAGCGGGAGTTTACCCGAGCAGTACTTC. Protein sequence: CSARTSGSLPEQYF. This chain connects TRBV20-1 to TRBJ2-5, with 11 bases lining up with TRBD2. The J call is uncertain, as TRBJ2-7 better fits the DNA end. Per the germline V gene, CDR1 is DFQATT and CDR2 is SNEGSKA (reference sequence). The CDR3 consists of 14 residues.